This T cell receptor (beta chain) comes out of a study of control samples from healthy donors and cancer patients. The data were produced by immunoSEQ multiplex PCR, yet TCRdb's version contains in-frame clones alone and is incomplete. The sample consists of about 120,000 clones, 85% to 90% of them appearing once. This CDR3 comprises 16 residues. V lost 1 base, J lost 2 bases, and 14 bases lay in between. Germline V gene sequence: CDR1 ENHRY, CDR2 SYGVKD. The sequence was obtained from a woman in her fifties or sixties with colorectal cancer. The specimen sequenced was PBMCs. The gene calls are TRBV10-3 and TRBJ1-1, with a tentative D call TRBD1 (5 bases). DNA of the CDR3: TGTGCCATCAGTGAGTTTGGGGCTGGGGGAAACACTGAAGCTTTCTTT. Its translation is CAISEFGAGGNTEAFF.